This T cell receptor (beta chain) was sequenced for a study of beta chain features in type 1 diabetes. Broader study findings: Still unanswered here is whether HLA type influences TCRB rearrangement. Across all four CD4+ subsets, people with type 1 diabetes showed modestly shorter TCRB CDR3s.

Of the isolated RNA, all was reverse transcribed, and so the sequenced material was expressed TCRB transcripts. Here immunoSEQ multiplex PCR was the method, and the copy in TCRdb shows in-frame clones only, minus some. Of roughly 340,000 clones listed, roughly 13% are singletons. Per germline, CDR1 SQVTM and CDR2 ANQGSEA. V trimming: 4 bases; J trimming: 5 bases; junction bases outside the gene matches: 5. The CDR3 is 14 residues long. This clone has ten or more counts. Its antigen is not known. V usage is TRBV29-1 and J usage is TRBJ2-1; 10 bases map to TRBD2. The sample taken for sequencing was naive CD4+ T cells from blood. This TCR derives from a young woman with type 1 diabetes. The CDR3: CSVGRTSGNNEQFF. The CDR3, as DNA: TGCAGCGTTGGACGGACTAGCGGCAACAATGAGCAGTTCTTC.